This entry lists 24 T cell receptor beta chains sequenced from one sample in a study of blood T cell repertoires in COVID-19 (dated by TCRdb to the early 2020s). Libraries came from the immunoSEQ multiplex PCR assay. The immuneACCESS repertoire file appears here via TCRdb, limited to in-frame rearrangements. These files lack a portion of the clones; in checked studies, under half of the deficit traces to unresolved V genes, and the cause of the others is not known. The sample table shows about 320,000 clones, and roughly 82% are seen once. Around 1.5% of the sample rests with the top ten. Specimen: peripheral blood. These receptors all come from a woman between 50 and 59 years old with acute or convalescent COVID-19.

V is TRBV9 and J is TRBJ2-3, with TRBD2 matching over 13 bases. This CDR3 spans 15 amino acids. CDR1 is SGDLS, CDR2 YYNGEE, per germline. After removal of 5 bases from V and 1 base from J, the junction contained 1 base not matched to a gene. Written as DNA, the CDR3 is TGTGCCAGCAGGGGGACTAGCGGGGGCACAGATACGCAGTATTTT. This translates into CASRGTSGGTDTQYF.

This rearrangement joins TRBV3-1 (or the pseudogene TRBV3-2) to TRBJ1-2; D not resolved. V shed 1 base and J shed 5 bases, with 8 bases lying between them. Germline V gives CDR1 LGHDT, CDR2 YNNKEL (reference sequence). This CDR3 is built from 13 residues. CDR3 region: CASSQGTAYGYTF. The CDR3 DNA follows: TGTGCCAGCAGCCAAGGGACTGCGTATGGCTACACCTTC.

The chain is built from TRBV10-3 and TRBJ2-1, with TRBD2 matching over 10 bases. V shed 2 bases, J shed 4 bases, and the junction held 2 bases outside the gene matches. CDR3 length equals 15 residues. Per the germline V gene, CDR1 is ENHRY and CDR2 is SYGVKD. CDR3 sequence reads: CAISEGLAAYNEQFF. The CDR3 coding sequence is TGTGCCATCAGTGAGGGACTAGCGGCTTACAATGAGCAGTTCTTC.

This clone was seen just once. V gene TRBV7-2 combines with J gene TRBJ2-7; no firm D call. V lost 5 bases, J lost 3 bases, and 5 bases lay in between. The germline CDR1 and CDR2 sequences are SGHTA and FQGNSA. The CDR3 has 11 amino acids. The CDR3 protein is CASSVGYEQYF. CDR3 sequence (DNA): TGTGCCAGCAGCGTCGGCTACGAGCAGTACTTC.

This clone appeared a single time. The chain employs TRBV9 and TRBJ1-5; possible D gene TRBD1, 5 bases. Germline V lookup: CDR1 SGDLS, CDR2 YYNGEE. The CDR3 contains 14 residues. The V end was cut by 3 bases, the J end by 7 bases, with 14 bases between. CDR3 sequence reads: CASSEWAGGQPQHF. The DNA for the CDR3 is TGTGCCAGCAGCGAGTGGGCGGGGGGGCAGCCCCAGCATTTT.

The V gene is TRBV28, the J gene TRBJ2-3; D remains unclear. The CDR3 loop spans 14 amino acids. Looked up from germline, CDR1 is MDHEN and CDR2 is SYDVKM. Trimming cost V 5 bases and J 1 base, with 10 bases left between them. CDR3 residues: CASSLPAGTDTQYF. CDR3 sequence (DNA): TGTGCCAGCAGTCTCCCGGCGGGCACAGATACGCAGTATTTT.

As DNA, the CDR3 is TGTGCCATCAGGCCGACAGGGGGCACGTACGAGCAGTACTTC. As protein: CAIRPTGGTYEQYF. This chain links TRBV10-3 with TRBJ2-7; 10 positions agree with TRBD1. The V segment lost 6 bases and the J segment 4 bases; nucleotides outside the gene matches: 6. The CDR3 is made up of 14 amino acids. CDR1 ENHRY and CDR2 SYGVKD come from the germline V gene.

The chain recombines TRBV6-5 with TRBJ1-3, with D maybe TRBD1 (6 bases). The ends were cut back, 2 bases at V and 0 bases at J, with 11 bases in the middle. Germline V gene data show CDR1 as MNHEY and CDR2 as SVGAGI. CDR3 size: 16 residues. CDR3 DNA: TGTGCCAGCAGTTACAGGGGGACGTTCTCTGGAAACACCATATATTTT. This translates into CASSYRGTFSGNTIYF.

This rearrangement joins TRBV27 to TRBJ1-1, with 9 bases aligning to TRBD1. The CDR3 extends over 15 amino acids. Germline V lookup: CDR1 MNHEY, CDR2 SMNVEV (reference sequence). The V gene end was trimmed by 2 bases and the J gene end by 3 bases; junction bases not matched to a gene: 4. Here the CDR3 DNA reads TGTGCCAGCAGTTTAGGACAGGGGATACACACTGAAGCTTTCTTT. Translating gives CASSLGQGIHTEAFF.

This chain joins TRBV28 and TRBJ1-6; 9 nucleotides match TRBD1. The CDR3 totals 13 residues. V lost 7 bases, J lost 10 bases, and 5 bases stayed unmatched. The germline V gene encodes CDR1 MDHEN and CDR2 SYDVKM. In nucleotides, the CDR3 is TGTGCCAGCAAAACAGGGGGCGGCTCACCCCTCCACTTT. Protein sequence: CASKTGGGSPLHF.

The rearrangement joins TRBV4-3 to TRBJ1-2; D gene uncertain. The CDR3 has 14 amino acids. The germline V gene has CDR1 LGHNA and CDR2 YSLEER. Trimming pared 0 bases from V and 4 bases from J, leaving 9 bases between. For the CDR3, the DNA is TGCGCCAGCAGCCAAGAATTTGCAGGCTATGGCTACACCTTC. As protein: CASSQEFAGYGYTF.

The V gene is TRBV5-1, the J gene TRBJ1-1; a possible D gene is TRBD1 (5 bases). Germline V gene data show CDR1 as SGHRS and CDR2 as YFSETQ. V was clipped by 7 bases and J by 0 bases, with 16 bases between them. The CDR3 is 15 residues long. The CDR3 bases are TGCGCCAGCTCTACTCAGGGCCATGTGAACACTGAAGCTTTCTTT. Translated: CASSTQGHVNTEAFF.

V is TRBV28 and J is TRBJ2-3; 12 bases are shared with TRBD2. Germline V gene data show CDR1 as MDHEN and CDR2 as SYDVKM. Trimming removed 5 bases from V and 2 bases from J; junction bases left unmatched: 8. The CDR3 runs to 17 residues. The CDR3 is CASSTIGLAGFTDTQYF. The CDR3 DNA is TGTGCCAGCAGTACCATCGGACTAGCGGGGTTCACAGATACGCAGTATTTT.

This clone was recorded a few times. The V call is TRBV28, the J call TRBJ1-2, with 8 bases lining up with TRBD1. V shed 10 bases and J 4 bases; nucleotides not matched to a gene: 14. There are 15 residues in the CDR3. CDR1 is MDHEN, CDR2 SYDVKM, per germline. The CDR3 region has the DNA TGTGCCACTAATCCCAGGGCCAGGGGGCCCTATGGCTACACCTTC. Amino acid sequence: CATNPRARGPYGYTF.

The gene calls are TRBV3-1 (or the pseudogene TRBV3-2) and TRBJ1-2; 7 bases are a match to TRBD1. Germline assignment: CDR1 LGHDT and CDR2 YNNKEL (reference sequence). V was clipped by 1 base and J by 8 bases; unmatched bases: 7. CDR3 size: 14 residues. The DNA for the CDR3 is TGTGCCAGCAGCCAAGCTTCAACAGGGGAAGGCTACACCTTC. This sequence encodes CASSQASTGEGYTF.

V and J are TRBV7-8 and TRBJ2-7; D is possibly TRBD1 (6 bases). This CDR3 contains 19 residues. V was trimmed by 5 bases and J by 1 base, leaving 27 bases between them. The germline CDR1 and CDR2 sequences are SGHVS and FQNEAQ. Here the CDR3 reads CASSPVLAQRGSGSYEQYF. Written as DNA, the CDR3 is TGTGCCAGCAGCCCGGTGCTGGCCCAAAGGGGGTCAGGATCCTACGAGCAGTACTTC.

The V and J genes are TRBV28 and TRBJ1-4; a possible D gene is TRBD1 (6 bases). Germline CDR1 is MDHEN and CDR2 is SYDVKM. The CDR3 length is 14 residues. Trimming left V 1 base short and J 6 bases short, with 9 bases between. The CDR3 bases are TGTGCCAGCAGTTTATACAGGGAAGATGAAAAACTGTTTTTT. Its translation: CASSLYREDEKLFF.

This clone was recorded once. CDR3 sequence (DNA): TGTGCCACCAGTGAAGGACTAGCGGGCTCCTACAATGAGCAGTTCTTC. Translated: CATSEGLAGSYNEQFF. The rearrangement links TRBV24-1 to TRBJ2-1; 11 bases are shared with TRBD2. The germline CDR1 and CDR2 sequences are KGHDR and SFDVKD. This CDR3 comprises 16 residues. The junction had 1 base not matched to a gene; V was cut back by 4 bases and J by 0 bases.

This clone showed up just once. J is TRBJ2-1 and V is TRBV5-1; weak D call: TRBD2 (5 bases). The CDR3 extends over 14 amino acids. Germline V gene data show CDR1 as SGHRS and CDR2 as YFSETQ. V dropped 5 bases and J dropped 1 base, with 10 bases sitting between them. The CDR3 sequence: CASSLERSYNEQFF. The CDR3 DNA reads TGCGCCAGCAGTCTGGAGCGGTCCTACAATGAGCAGTTCTTC. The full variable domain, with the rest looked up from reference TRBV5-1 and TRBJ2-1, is KAGVTQTPRYLIKTRGQQVTLSCSPISGHRSVSWYQQTPGQGLQFLFEYFSETQRNKGNFPGRFSGRQFSNSRSEMNVSTLELGDSALYLCASSLERSYNEQFFGPGTRLTVL.

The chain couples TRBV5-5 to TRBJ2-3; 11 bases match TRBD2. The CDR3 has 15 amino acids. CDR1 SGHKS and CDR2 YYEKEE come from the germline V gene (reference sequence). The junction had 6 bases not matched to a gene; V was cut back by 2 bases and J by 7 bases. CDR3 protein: CASSLLAGAVNTQYF. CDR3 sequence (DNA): TGTGCCAGCAGCTTACTAGCGGGAGCGGTAAATACGCAGTATTTT.

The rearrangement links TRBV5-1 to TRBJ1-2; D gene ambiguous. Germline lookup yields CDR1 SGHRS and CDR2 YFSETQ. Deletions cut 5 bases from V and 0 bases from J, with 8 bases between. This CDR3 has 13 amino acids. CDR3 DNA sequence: TGCGCCAGCAGTATGGCAGCTAACTATGGCTACACCTTC. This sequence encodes CASSMAANYGYTF.

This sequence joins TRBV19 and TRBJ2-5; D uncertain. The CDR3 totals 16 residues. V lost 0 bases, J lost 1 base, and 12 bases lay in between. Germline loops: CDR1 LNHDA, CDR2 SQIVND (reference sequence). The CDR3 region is CASSIDVFGSQETQYF. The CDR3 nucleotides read TGTGCCAGTAGTATAGATGTTTTCGGTTCCCAAGAGACCCAGTACTTC.

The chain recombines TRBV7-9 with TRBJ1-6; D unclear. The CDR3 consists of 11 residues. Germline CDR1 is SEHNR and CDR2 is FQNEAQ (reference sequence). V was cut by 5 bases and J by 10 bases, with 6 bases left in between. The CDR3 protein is CASSPGSPLHF. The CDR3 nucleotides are TGTGCCAGCAGCCCGGGATCACCCCTCCACTTT.

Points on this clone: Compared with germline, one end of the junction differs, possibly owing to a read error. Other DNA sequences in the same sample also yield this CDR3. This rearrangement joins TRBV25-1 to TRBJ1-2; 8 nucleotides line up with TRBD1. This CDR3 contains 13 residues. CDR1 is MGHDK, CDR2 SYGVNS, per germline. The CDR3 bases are TGTGCCAGCAGTACTCCCCGGGACAGGTCTTTCCTCTTC. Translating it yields CASSTPRDRSFLF.